Each of the 2 T cell receptor beta chains below was sequenced from the same sample in a study of T cell responses to AZD1222 COVID-19 vaccine (dated by TCRdb to the early 2020s). The label giving this sample's time point can be read as: sample from adult after SARS-CoV-2 infection, after symptom onset. Libraries came from the immunoSEQ multiplex PCR assay. Here the immuneACCESS table is served through TCRdb, limited to in-frame sequences with V and J called. Missing clones are a known gap in these copies; in checked studies unresolved V genes cover under half, and the rest lacks a known reason. The sample table lists roughly 150,000 clones, 70% to 90% of them with a count of one. The ten most abundant clones make up more than 6.5% of the sample. Material: peripheral blood, obtained after recovery from COVID-19. The origin of the receptors is an adult who had recovered from COVID-19.

CDR3 sequence reads: CASGLVLEGIGELFF. CDR3 in DNA: TGTGCTAGTGGTTTGGTACTCGAGGGGATCGGGGAGCTGTTTTTT. The chain is built from TRBV12-5 and TRBJ2-2, with D perhaps being TRBD1 or TRBD2 (5 bases each). Germline CDR1 and CDR2: LGHNT and FRNRAP. Trimming pared 0 bases from V and 7 bases from J, leaving 12 bases between. This CDR3 has 15 residues.

This chain links TRBV6-5 with TRBJ1-3, with D maybe TRBD1 (6 bases). The CDR3 is made up of 15 amino acids. Trimming pared 2 bases from V and 1 base from J, leaving 9 bases between. CDR1 MNHEY and CDR2 SVGAGI come from the germline V gene. The CDR3 sequence is CASSYKGESGNTIYF. The CDR3 bases are TGTGCCAGCAGTTACAAGGGGGAGTCTGGAAACACCATATATTTT.